The 12 T cell receptor beta chains listed next were all sequenced from one sample in a study of T-cell memory formation after mild COVID-19. A single record per CDR3 protein comes from TCRdb applying MiXCR to the 5' RACE reads. The repertoire consists of tens of thousands of distinct CDR3 sequences, with roughly 26% occurring once and the leading ten covering approximately 43%. Sequences were obtained from PBMCs or a T cell subset sorted from them (not recorded which). The receptors originated from a man between 18 and 35 years old who had mild COVID-19 (a few samples of this study predate the infection). Cell type and time point are not known.

The chain is built from TRBV7-9 and TRBJ2-1; 10 bases agree with TRBD1. The V and J ends lost 5 bases and 4 bases, in that order; junction bases with no gene match: 8. The CDR3 spans 16 residues. Germline CDR1 is SEHNR and CDR2 is FQNEAQ (reference sequence). The CDR3, as DNA: TGTGCCAGCAGCCTTCCCCGGGGACAGGGGTACAATGAGCAGTTCTTC. The encoded protein is CASSLPRGQGYNEQFF.

The chain links TRBV11-2 to TRBJ1-2; TRBD1 is a possible D gene (6 bases). Germline values: CDR1 SGHAT, CDR2 FQNNGV. V gave up 2 bases and J gave up 2 bases, with 18 bases separating them. This CDR3 comprises 17 residues. The CDR3 DNA reads TGTGCCAGCAGCTTATTATCCCCCCGGACAGCCAACTATGGCTACACCTTC. It specifies CASSLLSPRTANYGYTF.

V usage is TRBV6-6 and J usage is TRBJ2-3, with 8 bases matching TRBD1. The junction had 4 bases not matched to a gene; V was cut back by 1 base and J by 1 base. The germline V gene has CDR1 MNHNY and CDR2 SVGAGI (reference sequence). The CDR3 spans 16 residues. The CDR3 is CASSYFHRGGTDTQYF. The DNA for the CDR3 is TGTGCCAGCAGTTACTTTCACAGGGGGGGCACAGATACGCAGTATTTT.

This clonotype turned up a few times. The rearrangement joins TRBV28 to TRBJ2-5, with TRBD1 identical over 7 bases. The germline V gene has CDR1 MDHEN and CDR2 SYDVKM. The V segment lost 5 bases and the J segment 5 bases; nucleotides outside the gene matches: 8. The CDR3 runs to 14 residues. For the CDR3, the DNA is TGTGCCAGCAGTGACAGAGGGGGCGATGAGACCCAGTACTTC. It yields the protein CASSDRGGDETQYF.

This clonotype was seen more than once but under ten times. The rearrangement joins TRBV20-1 to TRBJ1-5; no clear D gene. With 6 bases removed from V and 1 base from J, the gap between germline ends came to 16 bases. Germline CDR1 and CDR2: DFQATT and SNEGSKA (reference sequence). CDR3 length: 15 amino acids. The CDR3 DNA reads TGCAGTGCCACTGACACACTAGAAAGCAATCAGCCCCAGCATTTT. It is translated as CSATDTLESNQPQHF.

In its sample, this clonotype was seen many times. The chain carries TRBV20-1 and TRBJ2-7; D may correspond to TRBD1 or TRBD2 (5 bases each). The CDR3 sequence is 16 residues long. V was pared by 4 bases and J by 7 bases, with 26 bases between. Germline loops: CDR1 DFQATT, CDR2 SNEGSKA (reference sequence). The CDR3 DNA is TGCAGTGCTATGGGGGAACGTTGGGGATCTCTACGTGAGCAGTACTTC. It encodes CSAMGERWGSLREQYF.

This clonotype was observed a handful of times. V is TRBV10-3 and J is TRBJ2-7; the D gene is possibly TRBD2 (6 bases). CDR1 is ENHRY and CDR2 is SYGVKD in the germline V gene. This CDR3 has 15 residues. V lost 3 bases and J 2 bases, leaving 14 bases between the germline ends. The CDR3 protein is CAISDPTSGAYEQYV. In nucleotides, the CDR3 is TGTGCCATCAGTGACCCGACTAGTGGGGCCTACGAGCAGTACGTC.

The rearrangement uses TRBV4-3 and TRBJ1-5, with a possible D match to TRBD1 (5 bases). CDR1 and CDR2 from the germline V gene are LGHNA and YSLEER. There are 15 residues in the CDR3. V was pared by 4 bases and J by 0 bases, with 10 bases between. For the CDR3, the DNA is TGCGCCAGCAGCCCCGACAGAAATAGCAATCAGCCCCAGCATTTT. It translates to CASSPDRNSNQPQHF.

This chain uses TRBV27 with TRBJ1-5; a weak D match, TRBD1 (5 bases). CDR3 length: 14 amino acids. Trimming removed 5 bases at V and 4 bases at J, with 12 bases between. From germline, CDR1 is MNHEY and CDR2 SMNVEV (reference sequence). CDR3 protein: CASSPQGRNQPQHF. DNA for the CDR3: TGTGCCAGCAGTCCGCAGGGAAGGAATCAGCCCCAGCATTTT.

The CDR3 protein is CASYSLGMGRTDTQYF. The CDR3 bases are TGCGCCAGCTATTCCCTAGGAATGGGTCGAACAGATACGCAGTATTTT. The chain is built from TRBV5-1 and TRBJ2-3; D not resolved. Per the germline V gene, CDR1 is SGHRS and CDR2 is YFSETQ. Trimming stripped 7 bases from V and 3 bases from J, with 21 bases between. This CDR3 has 16 amino acids.

The sample holds a few counts of this clonotype. V gene TRBV6-5 combines with J gene TRBJ2-6; the D is unclear. The CDR3 is made up of 13 amino acids. The germline CDR1 and CDR2 sequences are MNHEY and SVGAGI. V shed 8 bases and J shed 1 base, with 6 bases lying between them. CDR3 coding DNA: TGTGCCAGCTCTGGGTCTGGGGCCAACGTCCTGACTTTC. Translating gives CASSGSGANVLTF.

This clonotype has more than one count but fewer than ten. This rearrangement joins TRBV29-1 to TRBJ2-1, with D possibly TRBD1 on 5 matching bases. Trimming removed 6 bases from V and 2 bases from J, with 8 bases in between. The CDR3 contains 12 residues. Germline CDR1 and CDR2: SQVTM and ANQGSEA. DNA for the CDR3: TGCAGCGTGGCAGGGCCCTACAATGAGCAGTTCTTC. This encodes CSVAGPYNEQFF.